Listed below are T cell receptor beta chains from one sample, sequenced in a study of T cell repertoires in cytomegalovirus infection. TCRdb analysed the reads with MiXCR anew, one entry per CDR3 protein. The table lists approximately 910,000 distinct CDR3 sequences, less than 35% of them singletons. For these TCRs, the target antigens are not known. Specimen: cultured CD8+ T cells from PBMCs, collected from culture after CMV antigen stimulation. These receptors were taken from a human donor in good health (CMV status not recorded). Some clones in this sample may be carry-over from other donors' samples. The CDR3 runs from the conserved cysteine through the conserved F or W. A D gene is named only where the DNA matches it firmly.

d_call: .; j_call: TRBJ1-1; v_call: TRBV19; cdr3_aa: CASTADGGMNTEAFF
d_call: TRBD1; j_call: TRBJ2-5; v_call: TRBV12-3/TRBV12-4; cdr3_aa: CTSSFRTGGQETQYF
d_call: .; j_call: TRBJ2-1; v_call: TRBV4-2; cdr3_aa: CASSQELRNEQFF
d_call: .; j_call: TRBJ2-1; v_call: TRBV11-1; cdr3_aa: CASSSGGGTSYNEQFF
d_call: .; j_call: TRBJ1-2; v_call: TRBV12-3/TRBV12-4; cdr3_aa: CASSLARAIANYGYTF
d_call: .; j_call: TRBJ2-2; v_call: TRBV19; cdr3_aa: CASMENTGELFF
d_call: TRBD1; j_call: TRBJ1-1; v_call: TRBV7-9; cdr3_aa: CASSLGTGRGAFF
d_call: .; j_call: TRBJ2-7; v_call: TRBV28; cdr3_aa: CASKTTGTYEQYF
d_call: .; j_call: TRBJ1-1; v_call: TRBV7-6; cdr3_aa: CASSFDEWMNTEAFF
d_call: TRBD1; j_call: TRBJ2-2; v_call: TRBV12-3/TRBV12-4; cdr3_aa: CAIQGTAGLRSANTGELFF
d_call: TRBD2; j_call: TRBJ2-2; v_call: TRBV6-1; cdr3_aa: CASSARKPSGIGELFF
d_call: TRBD2; j_call: TRBJ2-2; v_call: TRBV5-1; cdr3_aa: CASSSPSGGLIVPNTGELFF
d_call: TRBD1; j_call: TRBJ2-7; v_call: TRBV9; cdr3_aa: CASSVAQGAYEQYF
d_call: .; j_call: TRBJ2-1; v_call: TRBV2; cdr3_aa: CASSEAWSSYNEQFF
d_call: .; j_call: TRBJ2-3; v_call: TRBV6-2/TRBV6-3; cdr3_aa: CASSVTATQYF
d_call: .; j_call: TRBJ1-2; v_call: TRBV29-1; cdr3_aa: CSVEGHRVRETSNYGYTF
d_call: TRBD1; j_call: TRBJ1-5; v_call: TRBV24-1; cdr3_aa: CATSEAGTDQPQHF
d_call: .; j_call: TRBJ1-1; v_call: TRBV13; cdr3_aa: CASSLTRGNPEAFF